This T cell receptor beta chain was recovered during a study of T-cell memory formation after mild COVID-19. Study in general: In these data, TCR clusters were largely donor specific.

Findings and limits, study-wide: The pre-infection memory compartment contained some responding clones, suggesting cross-reactive memory joined. Contracting clones, day 15 to 85, had balanced CD4/CD8, and later expanders favored CD4+. Contracting clones localized mainly to CM and EM when CD4+ and mainly to EMRA when CD8+.

Details on this clonotype: Its antigen is not identified.

TCRdb redid the calling of the 5' RACE reads with MiXCR, one entry per CDR3 protein. There are about half a million distinct CDR3 sequences in the sample; 15% to 20% occur only once, and more than 9% lies in the top ten. The receptor comes from an adult woman who had mild COVID-19 (a few samples of this study predate the infection). Cell type and time point are not known. The source material was PBMCs or a T cell subset sorted from them (not recorded which).

The CDR3 loop reads CASSLVLQGTYEQYF. The CDR3 DNA reads TGTGCCAGCAGCTTAGTTCTGCAGGGGACCTACGAGCAGTACTTC. The J gene is TRBJ2-7, the V gene TRBV11-2; perhaps TRBD1 as D (6 bases). The CDR3 is 15 residues long. CDR1 SGHAT and CDR2 FQNNGV come from the germline V gene. The germline V and J ends were trimmed by 1 base and 2 bases, with 12 bases remaining between them.